This paragraph covers one TCR beta chain sequence. Its antigen is still unknown. This sample is drawn from a study of T cell responses to AZD1222 COVID-19 vaccine. Study-wide results and limits: Repertoires were obtained only post-peak T cell response. Compared with day 0, the breadth and depth of the Spike-specific TCR repertoire rose significantly after two doses of AZD1222. The span of vaccine-associated CD4 TCRs extended across spike, with dominance at 160-218 and 743-854.

The CDR3 covers 12 residues. Germline lookup yields CDR1 MDHEN and CDR2 SYDVKM. V was cut by 6 bases and J by 5 bases, with 8 bases left in between. Repertoires were generated with immunoSEQ multiplex PCR, while TCRdb's copy carries only in-frame clones and drops some. The sample lists roughly 100,000 clones, over 85% occurring once. The sequence derives from an adult in good health. Specimen: peripheral blood, collected on day 0 of AZD1222 vaccination. The chain has TRBV28 and TRBJ1-5; unclear D gene. The CDR3 loop reads CASRIGYQPQHF. CDR3 nucleotide sequence: TGTGCCAGCAGGATAGGGTATCAGCCCCAGCATTTT.